The next 15 T cell receptor beta chains were all read from a single sample in a study of blood T cell repertoires in COVID-19. Sequencing was performed with immunoSEQ multiplex PCR; in TCRdb, only in-frame clones are kept and a portion is missing. The sample has about 45,000 clones, approximately 83% seen once. Input material: peripheral blood. The receptor set was obtained from a man of 80 years or more in a cohort sampled during active COVID-19.

The chain couples TRBV5-1 to TRBJ2-1, with 9 bases fitting TRBD2. Germline V CDR1 and CDR2: SGHRS, YFSETQ. V dropped 0 bases and J dropped 9; count of bases not matched to a gene: 7. This CDR3 has 15 amino acids. CDR3 residues: CASSLGAGGPGEQFF. The CDR3 DNA follows: TGCGCCAGCAGCTTGGGCGCGGGAGGGCCAGGTGAGCAGTTCTTC.

The V call is TRBV9, the J call TRBJ2-5; 9 positions match TRBD1. CDR3 size: 15 residues. With V trimmed by 0 bases and J by 2 bases, 2 bases remained unmatched. Germline CDR1 and CDR2: SGDLS and YYNGEE. DNA for the CDR3: TGTGCCAGCAGCGTAGGGGGACAGGGTCAAGAGACCCAGTACTTC. It specifies CASSVGGQGQETQYF. Drawing the rest from reference TRBV9 and TRBJ2-5, the complete variable domain is DSGVTQTPKHLITATGQRVTLRCSPRSGDLSVYWYQQSLDQGLQFLIQYYNGEERAKGNILERFSAQQFPDLHSELNLSSLELGDSALYFCASSVGGQGQETQYFGPGTRLLVL.

This clone came up a few times. The DNA of the CDR3 is TGTGCCAGCAGTCCGCCAGGACAGCAGAGCTCTGGGGCCAACGTCCTGACTTTC. Its protein is CASSPPGQQSSGANVLTF. V and J are TRBV5-5 and TRBJ2-6, with D possibly matching TRBD1 (6 bases). V was shortened by 5 bases and J by 0 bases, with 18 bases between the two germline ends. This CDR3 region has 18 residues. Germline V gene lookup returns CDR1 SGHKS and CDR2 YYEKEE (reference sequence).

V usage is TRBV7-6 and J usage is TRBJ2-7, with D tentatively TRBD1 (6 bases). The CDR3 totals 15 residues. Trimming removed 5 bases at V and 5 bases at J, with 19 bases between. Per the germline V gene, CDR1 is SGHVS and CDR2 is FNYEAQ. The CDR3 nucleotides are TGTGCCAGCAGCCCGAGGGGCCAGGGGCCCCACGAGCAGTACTTC. Translation: CASSPRGQGPHEQYF.

This rearrangement joins TRBV6-2 or TRBV6-3 to TRBJ1-5, with D unclear. Germline loops: CDR1 MNHEY, CDR2 SVGEGT. The CDR3 has 13 residues. V dropped 2 bases and J dropped 7 bases, with 9 bases sitting between them. DNA of the CDR3: TGTGCCAGCAGTTACACCGGTTCACAGCCCCAGCATTTT. Amino acids: CASSYTGSQPQHF.

This chain connects TRBV7-9 to TRBJ2-2; possibly TRBD2 for D (6 bases). CDR1 and CDR2 (germline): SEHNR, FQNEAQ (reference sequence). The germline V and J ends were trimmed by 2 bases and 0 bases, with 7 bases remaining between them. The CDR3 is 15 amino acids. CDR3 DNA sequence: TGTGCCAGCAGCTTAAGCGGGTCGAACACCGGGGAGCTGTTTTTT. Translated: CASSLSGSNTGELFF. Variable domain in full (rest from reference TRBV7-9 and TRBJ2-2): DTGVSQNPRHKITKRGQNVTFRCDPISEHNRLYWYRQTLGQGPEFLTYFQNEAQLEKSRLLSDRFSAERPKGSFSTLEIQRTEQGDSAMYLCASSLSGSNTGELFFGEGSRLTVL.

V and J are TRBV4-1 and TRBJ1-2, with 8 bases identical to TRBD1. Trimming cost V 0 bases and J 7 bases; bases outside gene matches: 13. Germline CDR1 is MGHRA and CDR2 is YSYEKL. CDR3 length: 17 amino acids. Here the CDR3 reads CASSQEGAQGALGGYTF. In DNA, the CDR3 is TGCGCCAGCAGCCAAGAAGGTGCCCAGGGGGCTTTAGGTGGCTACACCTTC.

This clone was seen once. This chain joins TRBV5-6 and TRBJ1-4, with D perhaps TRBD1 (6 bases). The CDR3 is 15 residues long. Trimming stripped 6 bases from V and 5 bases from J, with 17 bases between. Germline V gene data show CDR1 as SGHDT and CDR2 as YYEEEE. For the CDR3, the DNA is TGTGCCAGCAATTCTCTAAACAGGGCGAATGAAAAACTGTTTTTT. Translated, it gives CASNSLNRANEKLFF.

The chain employs TRBV5-4 and TRBJ2-1; 14 nucleotides agree with TRBD2. Germline-derived CDR1 and CDR2 are SGHNT and YYREEE (reference sequence). The CDR3 loop spans 16 amino acids. J gave up 8 bases and V 4 bases, and 8 bases lay outside the gene matches. CDR3 region: CASSAGTSGRVHEQFF. As DNA, the CDR3 is TGTGCCAGCAGCGCCGGGACTAGCGGGAGAGTGCATGAGCAGTTCTTC.

The chain uses TRBV5-1 and TRBJ1-6, with D hard to call. The V end lost 0 bases, the J end lost 5 bases, and 9 bases lay between the germline ends. The germline V gene has CDR1 SGHRS and CDR2 YFSETQ. There are 15 residues in the CDR3. The chain's CDR3 is CASSLALTDNSPLHF. CDR3 in DNA: TGCGCCAGCAGCTTGGCCCTCACAGATAATTCACCCCTCCACTTT.

The chain carries TRBV9 and TRBJ2-3, with 12 bases identical to TRBD2. CDR3 length: 16 residues. V shed 2 bases, J shed 5 bases, and the junction held 6 bases outside the gene matches. Germline CDR1 SGDLS, CDR2 YYNGEE. Here the CDR3 DNA reads TGTGCCAGCAGCGTTTCTAGCGGGGGGGTTAGAGATACGCAGTATTTT. Protein sequence: CASSVSSGGVRDTQYF.

J is TRBJ2-1 and V is TRBV27, with a weak D call TRBD2 (6 bases). The CDR3 runs 16 residues. Trimming shortened V by 5 bases and J by 3 bases, and 17 bases separated the two germline ends. Germline values: CDR1 MNHEY, CDR2 SMNVEV (reference sequence). The CDR3 loop is CASSPPSGLGYNEQFF. CDR3 sequence (DNA): TGTGCCAGCAGTCCTCCATCGGGACTCGGCTACAATGAGCAGTTCTTC.

V and J are TRBV5-1 and TRBJ1-6; 8 bases line up with TRBD1. V was pared by 4 bases and J by 5 bases, with 5 bases of the junction left unmatched. This CDR3 is built from 15 residues. Germline CDR1 and CDR2: SGHRS and YFSETQ. CDR3 in amino acids: CASSLGQGHNSPLHF. CDR3 DNA sequence: TGCGCCAGCAGCCTAGGACAGGGTCATAATTCACCCCTCCACTTT.

The genes are TRBV5-1 and TRBJ2-3, with 8 bases that match TRBD2. V gave up 4 bases and J gave up 0 bases; unmatched junction bases: 4. Germline CDR1 and CDR2: SGHRS and YFSETQ. The CDR3 loop spans 15 amino acids. CDR3 amino acids: CASSRGGSSTDTQYF. The CDR3 DNA reads as TGCGCCAGCAGCCGGGGGGGTTCTAGCACAGATACGCAGTATTTT. The full variable domain, rest sourced from reference TRBV5-1 and TRBJ2-3, is KAGVTQTPRYLIKTRGQQVTLSCSPISGHRSVSWYQQTPGQGLQFLFEYFSETQRNKGNFPGRFSGRQFSNSRSEMNVSTLELGDSALYLCASSRGGSSTDTQYFGPGTRLTVL.

CDR3 sequence (DNA): TGTGCCACCCAGACAGGAATTGGAACTGAAGCTTTCTTT. It yields the protein CATQTGIGTEAFF. V and J are TRBV28 and TRBJ1-1; D may be TRBD1 (6 bases). CDR3 length: 13 amino acids. Trimming took off 10 bases at V and 5 bases at J, with 17 bases between the two ends. Looked up from germline, CDR1 is MDHEN and CDR2 is SYDVKM.